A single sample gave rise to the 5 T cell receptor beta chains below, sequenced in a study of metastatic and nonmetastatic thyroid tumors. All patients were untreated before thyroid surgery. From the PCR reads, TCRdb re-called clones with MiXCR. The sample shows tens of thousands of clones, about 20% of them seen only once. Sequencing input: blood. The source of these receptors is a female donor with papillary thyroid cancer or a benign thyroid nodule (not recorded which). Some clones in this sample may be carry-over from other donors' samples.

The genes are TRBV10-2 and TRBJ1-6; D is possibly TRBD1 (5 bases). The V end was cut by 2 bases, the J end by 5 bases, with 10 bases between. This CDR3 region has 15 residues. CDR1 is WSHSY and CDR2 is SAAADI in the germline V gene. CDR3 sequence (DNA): TGCGCCAGCAGTGAGGGGGGACGAAATAATTCACCCCTCCACTTT. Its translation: CASSEGGRNNSPLHF.

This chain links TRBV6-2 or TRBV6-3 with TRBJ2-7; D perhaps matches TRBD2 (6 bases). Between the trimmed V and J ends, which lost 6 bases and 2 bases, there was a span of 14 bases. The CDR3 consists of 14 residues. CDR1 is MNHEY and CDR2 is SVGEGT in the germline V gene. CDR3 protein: CASRDYPSAYEQYF. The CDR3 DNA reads TGTGCCAGCAGAGACTACCCTAGCGCCTACGAGCAGTACTTC.

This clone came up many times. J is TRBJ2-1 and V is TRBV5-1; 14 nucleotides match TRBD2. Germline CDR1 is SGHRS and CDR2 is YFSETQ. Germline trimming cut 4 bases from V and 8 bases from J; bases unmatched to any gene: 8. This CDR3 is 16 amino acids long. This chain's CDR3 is CASSDEGLAGGYEQFF. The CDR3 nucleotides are TGCGCCAGCAGCGACGAAGGACTAGCGGGAGGTTATGAGCAGTTCTTC. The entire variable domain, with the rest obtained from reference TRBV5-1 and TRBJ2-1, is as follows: KAGVTQTPRYLIKTRGQQVTLSCSPISGHRSVSWYQQTPGQGLQFLFEYFSETQRNKGNFPGRFSGRQFSNSRSEMNVSTLELGDSALYLCASSDEGLAGGYEQFFGPGTRLTVL.

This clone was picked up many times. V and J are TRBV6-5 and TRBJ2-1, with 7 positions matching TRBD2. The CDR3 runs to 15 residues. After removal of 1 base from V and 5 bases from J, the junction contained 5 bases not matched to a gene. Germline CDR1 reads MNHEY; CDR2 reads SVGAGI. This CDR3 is CASSYYGTINNEQFF. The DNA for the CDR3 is TGTGCCAGCAGTTACTACGGGACTATCAACAATGAGCAGTTCTTC.

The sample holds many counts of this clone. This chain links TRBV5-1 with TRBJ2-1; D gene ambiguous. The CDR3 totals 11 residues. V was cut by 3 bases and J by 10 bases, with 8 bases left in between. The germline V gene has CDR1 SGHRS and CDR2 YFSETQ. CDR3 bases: TGCGCCAGCAGCTCACATGAAGAGCAGTTCTTC. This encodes CASSSHEEQFF. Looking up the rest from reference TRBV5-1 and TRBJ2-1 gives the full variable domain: KAGVTQTPRYLIKTRGQQVTLSCSPISGHRSVSWYQQTPGQGLQFLFEYFSETQRNKGNFPGRFSGRQFSNSRSEMNVSTLELGDSALYLCASSSHEEQFFGPGTRLTVL.